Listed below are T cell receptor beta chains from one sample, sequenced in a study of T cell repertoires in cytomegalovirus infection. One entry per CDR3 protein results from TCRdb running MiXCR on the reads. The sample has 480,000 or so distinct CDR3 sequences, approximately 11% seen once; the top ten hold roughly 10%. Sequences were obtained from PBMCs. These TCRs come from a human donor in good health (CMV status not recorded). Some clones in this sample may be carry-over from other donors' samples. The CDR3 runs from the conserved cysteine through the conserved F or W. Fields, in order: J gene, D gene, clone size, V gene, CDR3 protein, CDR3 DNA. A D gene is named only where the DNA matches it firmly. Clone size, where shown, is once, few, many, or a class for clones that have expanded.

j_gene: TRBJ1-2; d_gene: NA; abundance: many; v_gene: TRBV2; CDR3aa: CASTAGQGPNYGYTF; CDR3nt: TGTGCCTCTACAGCAGGGCAGGGTCCTAACTATGGCTACACCTTC
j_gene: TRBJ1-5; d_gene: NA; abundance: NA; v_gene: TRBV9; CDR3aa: CASSVAGSNQPQHF; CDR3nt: TGTGCCAGCAGCGTAGCAGGGAGCAATCAGCCCCAGCATTTT
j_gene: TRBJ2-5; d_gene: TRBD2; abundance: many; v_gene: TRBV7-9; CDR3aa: CASRLARQETQYF; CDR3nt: TGTGCCAGCAGACTAGCGAGACAAGAGACCCAGTACTTC
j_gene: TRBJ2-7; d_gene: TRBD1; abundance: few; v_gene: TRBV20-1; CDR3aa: CSAMDGSRGSYEQYF; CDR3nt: TGCAGTGCTATGGATGGGTCCAGGGGGTCCTACGAGCAGTACTTC
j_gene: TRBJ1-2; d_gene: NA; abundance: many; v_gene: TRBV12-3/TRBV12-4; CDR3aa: CASRSGGREYGYTF; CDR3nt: TGTGCCAGCAGGTCTGGGGGCAGAGAATATGGCTACACCTTC
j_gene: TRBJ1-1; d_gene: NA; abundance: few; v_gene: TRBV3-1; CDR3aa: CASSQVGPSTEAFF; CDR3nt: TGTGCCAGCAGCCAAGTCGGTCCTTCAACTGAAGCTTTCTTT
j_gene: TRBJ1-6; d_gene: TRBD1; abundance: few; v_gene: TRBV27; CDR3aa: CASSFTARQGWNSPLHF; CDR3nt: TGTGCCAGCAGTTTCACCGCCCGACAGGGGTGGAATTCACCCCTCCACTTT
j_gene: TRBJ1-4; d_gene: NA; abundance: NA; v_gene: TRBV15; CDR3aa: CATSRDNGLEKLFF; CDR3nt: TGTGCCACCAGCAGAGATAACGGATTGGAAAAACTGTTTTTT
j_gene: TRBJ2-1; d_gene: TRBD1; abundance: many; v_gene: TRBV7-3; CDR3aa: CASSLRQGVYNEQFF; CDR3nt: TGTGCCAGCAGCCTCCGACAGGGGGTGTACAATGAGCAGTTCTTC
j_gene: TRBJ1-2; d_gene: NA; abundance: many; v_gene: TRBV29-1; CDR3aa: CSVATSYGYTF; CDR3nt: TGCAGCGTTGCCACTTCCTATGGCTACACCTTC
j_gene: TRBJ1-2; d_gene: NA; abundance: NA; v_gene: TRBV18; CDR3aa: CASSSRAGYTF; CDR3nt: TGTGCCAGCTCATCCAGGGCTGGCTACACCTTC
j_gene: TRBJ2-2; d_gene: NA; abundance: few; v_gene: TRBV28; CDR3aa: CASSWAEGENTGELFF; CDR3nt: TGTGCCAGCAGTTGGGCAGAGGGAGAAAACACCGGGGAGCTGTTTTTT
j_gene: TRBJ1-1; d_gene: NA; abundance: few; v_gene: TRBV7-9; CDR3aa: CASSPEGGRVTEAFF; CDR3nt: TGTGCCAGCAGCCCCGAGGGGGGGCGGGTCACTGAAGCTTTCTTT
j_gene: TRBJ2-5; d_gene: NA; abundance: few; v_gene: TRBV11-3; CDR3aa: CASSPSRYQETQYF; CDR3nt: TGTGCCAGCAGCCCCTCCAGGTACCAAGAGACCCAGTACTTC
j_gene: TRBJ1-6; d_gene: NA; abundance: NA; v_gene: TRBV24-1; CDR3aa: CATSDRRVSDSPLHF; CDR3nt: TGTGCCACCAGTGATCGACGGGTCTCCGATTCACCCCTCCACTTT
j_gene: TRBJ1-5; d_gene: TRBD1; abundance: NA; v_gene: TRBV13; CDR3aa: CASSKGQVSNQPQHF; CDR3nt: TGTGCCAGCAGCAAAGGACAGGTTAGCAATCAGCCCCAGCATTTT
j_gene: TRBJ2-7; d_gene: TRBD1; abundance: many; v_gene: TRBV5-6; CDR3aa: CASSLLRDRGRGSYEQYF; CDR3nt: TGTGCCAGCAGCCTCCTCCGGGACAGGGGGCGCGGGTCCTACGAGCAGTACTTC
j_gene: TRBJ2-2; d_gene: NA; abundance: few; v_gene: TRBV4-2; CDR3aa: CASSQDRRTGELFF; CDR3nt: TGTGCCAGCAGCCAAGATAGGAGAACCGGGGAGCTGTTTTTT
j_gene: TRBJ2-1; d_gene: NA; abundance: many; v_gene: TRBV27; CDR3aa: CASRNRGIASYNEQFF; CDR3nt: TGTGCCAGCAGAAATAGGGGTATTGCGTCCTACAATGAGCAGTTCTTC
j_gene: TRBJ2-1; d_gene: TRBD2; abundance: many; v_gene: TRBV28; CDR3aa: CASSSGLAGLYNEQFF; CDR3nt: TGTGCCAGCAGTTCGGGACTAGCGGGCCTTTACAATGAGCAGTTCTTC
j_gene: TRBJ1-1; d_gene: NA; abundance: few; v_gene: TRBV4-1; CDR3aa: CASSHTTKINTEAFF; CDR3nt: TGCGCCAGCAGCCACACGACCAAGATAAACACTGAAGCTTTCTTT
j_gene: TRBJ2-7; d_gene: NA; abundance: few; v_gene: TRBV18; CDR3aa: CASSPGPGREQYF; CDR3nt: TGTGCCAGCTCACCAGGGCCAGGGCGGGAGCAGTACTTC
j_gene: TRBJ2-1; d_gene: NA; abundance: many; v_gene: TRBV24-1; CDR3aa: CATSELGRNYNEQFF; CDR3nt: TGTGCCACCAGTGAGTTAGGGAGGAACTACAATGAGCAGTTCTTC
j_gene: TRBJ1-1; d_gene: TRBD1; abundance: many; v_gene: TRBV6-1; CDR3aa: CASIWDRARTEAFF; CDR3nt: TGTGCCAGCATCTGGGACAGGGCGCGGACTGAAGCTTTCTTT
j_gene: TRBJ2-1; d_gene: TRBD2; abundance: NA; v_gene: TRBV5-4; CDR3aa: CASSYLAGTWNEQFF; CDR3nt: TGTGCCAGCAGCTACCTAGCGGGAACTTGGAATGAGCAGTTCTTC
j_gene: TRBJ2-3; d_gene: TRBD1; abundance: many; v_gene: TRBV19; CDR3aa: CASSPQGANTDTQYF; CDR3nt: TGTGCCAGTTCCCCGCAGGGGGCAAACACAGATACGCAGTATTTT
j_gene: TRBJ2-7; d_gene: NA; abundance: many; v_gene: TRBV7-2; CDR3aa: CASSQSRVSYEQYF; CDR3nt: TGTGCCAGCAGCCAGAGCCGGGTTTCCTACGAGCAGTACTTC
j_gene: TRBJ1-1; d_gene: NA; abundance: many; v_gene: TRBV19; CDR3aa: CASSSRSGAVNTEAFF; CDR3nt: TGTGCCAGTAGTAGTCGATCGGGGGCAGTGAACACTGAAGCTTTCTTT
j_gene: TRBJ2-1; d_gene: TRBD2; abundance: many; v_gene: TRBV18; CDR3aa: CASSPLSGRASGREQFF; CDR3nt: TGTGCCAGCTCACCGCTTAGCGGGAGGGCCTCGGGACGTGAGCAGTTCTTC
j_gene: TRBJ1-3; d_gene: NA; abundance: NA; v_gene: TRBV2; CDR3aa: CASSEEGSLAGNTIYF; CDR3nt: TGTGCCAGCAGTGAAGAAGGCAGCTTGGCGGGAAACACCATATATTTT
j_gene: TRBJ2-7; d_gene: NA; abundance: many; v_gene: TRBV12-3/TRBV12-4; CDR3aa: CASVIMTGVGEQCF; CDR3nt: TGTGCCAGCGTCATCATGACCGGAGTAGGCGAGCAGTGCTTC
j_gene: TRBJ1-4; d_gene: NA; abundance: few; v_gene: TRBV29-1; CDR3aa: CSVISPRATNEKLFF; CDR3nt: TGCAGCGTCATTAGCCCCCGGGCAACTAATGAAAAACTGTTTTTT
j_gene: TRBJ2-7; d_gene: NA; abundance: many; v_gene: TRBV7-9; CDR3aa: CASSLTPDTRGYEQYF; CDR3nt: TGTGCCAGCAGCTTAACCCCGGATACAAGGGGCTACGAGCAGTACTTC